A single sample gave rise to the 6 T cell receptor beta chains below, sequenced in a study of cytomegalovirus exposure and HLA in healthy donors. The PCR made use of 60 Vbeta and 13 Jbeta primers. Only in-frame clones appear in the TCRdb table, and some are missing; sequencing was by immunoSEQ multiplex PCR. The table lists some 140,000 clones, approximately 80% of them singletons. Sequencing used PBMCs. The receptors stem from a man aged 25-45 years in good health and CMV-seronegative.

The rearrangement links TRBV30 to TRBJ2-5, with 10 bases matching TRBD2. The V gene end was trimmed by 3 bases and the J gene end by 4 bases; junction bases not matched to a gene: 14. CDR1 and CDR2 from the germline V gene are GTSNPN and SVGIG (reference sequence). CDR3 length: 17 residues. The CDR3 sequence is CAWRRSFASGSRETQYF. The DNA of the CDR3 is TGTGCCTGGAGACGAAGCTTTGCTAGCGGGAGTCGAGAGACCCAGTACTTC.

The rearrangement joins TRBV7-8 to TRBJ2-6; unclear D gene. Trimming removed 1 base from V and 3 bases from J, with 4 bases in between. CDR3 length: 14 residues. Germline values: CDR1 SGHVS, CDR2 FQNEAQ. The DNA of the CDR3 is TGTGCCAGCAGCTTAGGGAGTGGGGCCAACGTCCTGACTTTC. This translates into CASSLGSGANVLTF. The variable domain in full, with the rest retrieved from reference TRBV7-8 and TRBJ2-6, is GAGVSQSPRYKVAKRGQDVALRCDPISGHVSLFWYQQALGQGPEFLTYFQNEAQLDKSGLPSDRFFAERPEGSVSTLKIQRTQQEDSAVYLCASSLGSGANVLTFGAGSRLTVL.

This clone turned up a few times. The CDR3 is CASRSQLNTQYF. CDR3 DNA sequence: TGTGCCAGCAGAAGTCAACTTAATACGCAGTATTTT. The chain is built from TRBV2 and TRBJ2-3, with D unresolved. This CDR3 is built from 12 residues. Germline loops: CDR1 SNHLY, CDR2 FYNNEI. The germline V and J ends were trimmed by 6 bases and 7 bases, with 11 bases remaining between them.

V gene TRBV7-2 combines with J gene TRBJ1-2; 7 bases agree with TRBD1. The CDR3 is 16 residues long. V lost 1 base, J lost 2 bases, and 7 bases stayed unmatched. Per the germline V gene, CDR1 is SGHTA and CDR2 is FQGNSA. The CDR3 DNA follows: TGTGCCAGCAGCTTAGTGTCAGGGGGATCAAACTATGGCTACACCTTC. Its translation: CASSLVSGGSNYGYTF.

The genes are TRBV7-9 and TRBJ2-3; 8 bases are shared with TRBD1. Germline CDR1 SEHNR, CDR2 FQNEAQ (reference sequence). Trimming at V came to 7 bases and at J to 3 bases, leaving 3 bases not matched to a gene. The CDR3 covers 13 residues. The CDR3 DNA follows: TGTGCCAGCACAGACAGGGGTACAGATACGCAGTATTTT. The encoded protein is CASTDRGTDTQYF.

The genes are TRBV30 and TRBJ2-1; the D gene is possibly TRBD2 (5 bases). V was pared by 5 bases and J by 0 bases, with 14 bases between. The CDR3 length is 15 residues. CDR1 and CDR2 from the germline V gene are GTSNPN and SVGIG (reference sequence). CDR3 sequence (DNA): TGTGCCTGGGGAAGCGGAGTTCGCTCCTACAATGAGCAGTTCTTC. Its translation is CAWGSGVRSYNEQFF.